The 10 T cell receptor beta chains in this list originate from one sample, sequenced in a study of shared clonotypes between healthy human individuals. The method was immunoSEQ multiplex PCR; TCRdb's version includes in-frame clones alone and lacks a portion of them. The data hold hundreds of thousands of clones, with 73% observed a single time. Sequencing was done on a sample of memory CD4+ T cells sorted from blood. Subset noted: CD45RA-negative fraction. The receptors were gathered from a woman aged 25 to 45 in good health.

This clone has only a few counts. This sequence joins TRBV28 and TRBJ1-4, with D tentatively TRBD1 (6 bases). Germline V gives CDR1 MDHEN, CDR2 SYDVKM. Between the trimmed V and J ends, which lost 2 bases and 4 bases, there was a span of 14 bases. The CDR3 totals 16 residues. CDR3 residues: CASSLGGQRGNEKLFF. CDR3 DNA: TGTGCCAGCAGTTTAGGGGGGCAGCGTGGTAATGAAAAACTGTTTTTT. The variable domain in full, with the rest retrieved from reference TRBV28 and TRBJ1-4, is DVKVTQSSRYLVKRTGEKVFLECVQDMDHENMFWYRQDPGLGLRLIYFSYDVKMKEKGDIPEGYSVSREKKERFSLILESASTNQTSMYLCASSLGGQRGNEKLFFGSGTQLSVL.

The chain has TRBV2 and TRBJ2-3; TRBD2 aligns across 11 bases. This CDR3 has 15 amino acids. Germline V gene data show CDR1 as SNHLY and CDR2 as FYNNEI. With 4 bases clipped from V and 6 bases from J, the junction kept 6 bases outside the gene matches. CDR3 amino acids: CASSGLAGGGDTQYF. The DNA for the CDR3 is TGTGCCAGCAGTGGGCTAGCGGGAGGTGGGGATACGCAGTATTTT.

The chain joins TRBV7-9 to TRBJ2-7; 10 bases align to TRBD1. CDR1 SEHNR and CDR2 FQNEAQ come from the germline V gene (reference sequence). V shed 3 bases and J 7 bases; nucleotides not matched to a gene: 9. The CDR3 totals 15 residues. The CDR3 DNA follows: TGTGCCAGCAGCTTCCGGGACAGGGGATCGGGGGAGCAGTACTTC. As protein: CASSFRDRGSGEQYF.

In its sample, this clone was seen once. The chain joins TRBV5-5 to TRBJ1-4, with 7 bases identical to TRBD1. The CDR3 has 15 amino acids. J lost 5 bases, V lost 4 bases, and 8 bases had no gene match. The germline V gene has CDR1 SGHKS and CDR2 YYEKEE (reference sequence). The CDR3 spells CASSPPTGSNEKLFF. For the CDR3, the DNA is TGTGCCAGCAGCCCTCCGACAGGGTCAAATGAAAAACTGTTTTTT.

This chain links TRBV5-1 with TRBJ2-1; 9 nucleotides match TRBD1. With 4 bases clipped from V and 5 bases from J, the junction kept 7 bases outside the gene matches. Germline assignment: CDR1 SGHRS and CDR2 YFSETQ. This CDR3 is built from 15 residues. CDR3: CASSRDRVSDNEQFF. Written as DNA, the CDR3 is TGCGCCAGCAGCCGGGACAGGGTTTCGGACAATGAGCAGTTCTTC.

The V call is TRBV5-1, the J call TRBJ2-3; 9 positions match TRBD1. The V gene's germline CDR1 is SGHRS and CDR2 YFSETQ. The CDR3 is made up of 14 amino acids. Unmatched junction bases numbered 5, after V lost 5 bases and J lost 4 bases. The CDR3 DNA reads as TGCGCCAGCAGGCCACAGGGGGCGGCAGATACGCAGTATTTT. Residues: CASRPQGAADTQYF.

The chain recombines TRBV11-2 with TRBJ2-4; D is perhaps TRBD2 (5 bases). The ends were cut back, 0 bases at V and 6 bases at J, with 15 bases in the middle. The CDR3 spans 16 residues. Germline V gene sequence: CDR1 SGHAT, CDR2 FQNNGV. The CDR3 coding sequence is TGTGCCAGCAGCTTAGACCGATTCGGAGGAGTAAACATTCAGTACTTC. Its protein product is CASSLDRFGGVNIQYF. Full variable domain (outside the CDR3, taken from reference TRBV11-2 and TRBJ2-4): EAGVAQSPRYKIIEKRQSVAFWCNPISGHATLYWYQQILGQGPKLLIQFQNNGVVDDSQLPKDRFSAERLKGVDSTLKIQPAKLEDSAVYLCASSLDRFGGVNIQYFGAGTRLSVL.

This chain uses TRBV5-4 with TRBJ2-6; the D is unclear. There are 16 residues in the CDR3. The germline V gene has CDR1 SGHNT and CDR2 YYREEE (reference sequence). Trimming stripped 0 bases from V and 2 bases from J, with 9 bases between. The CDR3 DNA reads as TGTGCCAGCAGCTTGGGGCGGCCCACTGGGGCCAACGTCCTGACTTTC. Residues: CASSLGRPTGANVLTF. The entire variable domain, with the rest obtained from reference TRBV5-4 and TRBJ2-6, is as follows: ETGVTQSPTHLIKTRGQQVTLRCSSQSGHNTVSWYQQALGQGPQFIFQYYREEENGRGNFPPRFSGLQFPNYSSELNVNALELDDSALYLCASSLGRPTGANVLTFGAGSRLTVL.

This clone appeared a few times. The chain joins TRBV7-8 to TRBJ2-7; a possible D gene is TRBD1 (6 bases). The CDR3 extends over 15 amino acids. In germline, CDR1 is SGHVS, CDR2 FQNEAQ. V was clipped by 1 base and J by 2 bases, with 12 bases between them. In DNA, the CDR3 is TGTGCCAGCAGCTTAGACAGGGCCTACCCCTACGAGCAGTACTTC. Translating it yields CASSLDRAYPYEQYF.

This clone came up a few times. The V and J genes are TRBV18 and TRBJ2-3; 8 nucleotides line up with TRBD1. The V and J ends lost 3 bases and 5 bases, in that order; junction bases with no gene match: 10. This CDR3 is 16 amino acids long. Germline V CDR1 and CDR2: KGHSH, LQKENI. This CDR3 reads CASSPAQGAVGDTQYF. The DNA for the CDR3 is TGTGCCAGCTCACCCGCCCAGGGGGCAGTGGGAGATACGCAGTATTTT.